This T cell receptor beta chain was profiled in a study of CDR3 diversity in severe acne. TCRdb itself ran the PCR reads through MiXCR, one entry per CDR3 protein. Of roughly 100,000 distinct CDR3 sequences in the sample, 45% to 60% were seen once. As regards this clonotype: A read error may explain this, as a much larger clone is one base away. The CDR3 ends on some other residue instead of the conserved phenylalanine or tryptophan, so this is likely a read error.

This CDR3 is 13 amino acids long. Trimming stripped 7 bases from V and 1 base from J, with 10 bases between. The germline CDR1 and CDR2 sequences are MNHNY and SVGAGI (reference sequence). Material: blood. V usage is TRBV6-6 and J usage is TRBJ1-1; the D gene is possibly TRBD1 (6 bases). The receptor comes from a male donor with acne. The CDR3 bases are TGTGCCAGCAACCAACAGGGGAACACTGAAGCTTTCCTT. It specifies CASNQQGNTEAFL.